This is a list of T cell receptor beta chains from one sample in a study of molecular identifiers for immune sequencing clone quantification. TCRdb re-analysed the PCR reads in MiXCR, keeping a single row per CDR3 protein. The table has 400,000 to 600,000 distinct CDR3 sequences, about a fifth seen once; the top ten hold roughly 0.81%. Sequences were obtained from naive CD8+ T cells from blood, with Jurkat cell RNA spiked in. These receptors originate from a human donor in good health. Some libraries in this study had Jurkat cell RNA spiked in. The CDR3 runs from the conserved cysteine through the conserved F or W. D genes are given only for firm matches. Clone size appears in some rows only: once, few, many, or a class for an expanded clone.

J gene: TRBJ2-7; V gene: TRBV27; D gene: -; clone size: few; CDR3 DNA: TGTGCCAGCAGTTACTCCGGGACCTTCCCAGGCGAGCAGTACTTC; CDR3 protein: CASSYSGTFPGEQYF
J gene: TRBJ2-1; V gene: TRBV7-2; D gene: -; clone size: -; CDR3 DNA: TGTGCCAGCAGCTTAGTGTACCCTGGTTTGGATGAGCAGTTCTTC; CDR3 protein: CASSLVYPGLDEQFF
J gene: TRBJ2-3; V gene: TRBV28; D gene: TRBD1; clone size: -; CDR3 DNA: TGTGCCAGCAGGTCGAGACAGGGCGATCCCACAGATACGCAGTATTTT; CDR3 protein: CASRSRQGDPTDTQYF
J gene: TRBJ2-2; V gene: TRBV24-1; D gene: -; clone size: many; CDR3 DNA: TGTGCCACCAGTGATATTATCGGGGAGCTGTTTTTT; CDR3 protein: CATSDIIGELFF
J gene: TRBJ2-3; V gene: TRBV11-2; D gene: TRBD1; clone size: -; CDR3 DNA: TGTGCCAGCAGCTCGGACAGGGGGCTCGACACAGATACGCAGTATTTT; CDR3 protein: CASSSDRGLDTDTQYF
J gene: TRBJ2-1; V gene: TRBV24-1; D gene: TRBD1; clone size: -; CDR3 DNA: TGTGCCACCAGTGTGGACAGGGGGAGTGAGCAGTTCTTC; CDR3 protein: CATSVDRGSEQFF
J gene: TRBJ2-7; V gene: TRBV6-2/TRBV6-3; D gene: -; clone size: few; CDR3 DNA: TGTGCCAGCAGTTACTACTCCTACGAGCAGTACTTC; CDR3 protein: CASSYYSYEQYF
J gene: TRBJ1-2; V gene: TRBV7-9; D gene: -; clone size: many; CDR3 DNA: TGTGCCAGCTTTGGGGGATCGGAGGGCTACACCTTC; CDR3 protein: CASFGGSEGYTF
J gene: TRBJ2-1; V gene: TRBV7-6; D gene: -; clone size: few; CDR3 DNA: TGTGCCAGCAGCTTACCCTCGGCGGAGCCAAGGCAAGTTTCCTACAATGAGCAGTTCTTC; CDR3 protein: CASSLPSAEPRQVSYNEQFF
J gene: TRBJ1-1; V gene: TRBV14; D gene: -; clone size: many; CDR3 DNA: TGTGCCAGCAGCTCTGTACGATCGGCTGAAGCTTTCTTT; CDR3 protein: CASSSVRSAEAFF
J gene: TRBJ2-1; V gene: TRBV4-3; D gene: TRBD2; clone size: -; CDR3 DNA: TGCGCCAGCAGCCAAGTATCTCCGACTAGCGGGAGGGGTCCTAGTGAGCAGTTCTTC; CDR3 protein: CASSQVSPTSGRGPSEQFF
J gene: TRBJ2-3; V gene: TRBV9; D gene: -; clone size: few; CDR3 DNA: TGTGCCAGCAGCGTACCGAACTTCACAGATACGCAGTATTTT; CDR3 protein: CASSVPNFTDTQYF
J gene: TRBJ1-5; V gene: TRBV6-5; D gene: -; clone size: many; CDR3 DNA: TGTGCCAGCAGTTACGTTAGCAATCAGCCCCAGCATTTT; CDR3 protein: CASSYVSNQPQHF
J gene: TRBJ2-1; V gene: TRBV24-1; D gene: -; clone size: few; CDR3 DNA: TGTGCCACCAGTGATAGAAACTACAATGAGCAGTTCTTC; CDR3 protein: CATSDRNYNEQFF
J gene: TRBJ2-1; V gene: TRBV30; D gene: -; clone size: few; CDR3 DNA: TGTGCCTGGAGTGTAATTGTCCTTGAGCAGTTCTTC; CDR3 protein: CAWSVIVLEQFF